This TCR beta chain was obtained from a study of T cells after posttransplantation cyclophosphamide. General observations from the study: Blood and skin or GI T cell repertoires showed limited TRB overlap.

Controls had myeloablative marrow grafts with methotrexate and calcineurin inhibitor, sampled at 1 year. This clone was detected once. Its antigen is unknown. Germline CDR1 MDHEN, CDR2 SYDVKM. The CDR3 spans 14 residues. V lost 5 bases and J 2 bases, leaving 13 bases between the germline ends. The method was immunoSEQ multiplex PCR; TCRdb's version includes in-frame clones alone and lacks a portion of them. Of about 21,000 clones detected, approximately 83% appear once; the ten largest clones hold less than 2.5%. The rearrangement uses TRBV28 and TRBJ2-7; TRBD2 might be the D (6 bases). The source was PBMCs, collected 350 to 400 days after allogeneic stem cell transplant with calcineurin inhibitor and methotrexate. The sequence was collected from a female patient aged 30 to 40 who received an allogeneic stem cell transplant from an unrelated donor, was CMV-positive, and had acute and chronic GVHD. Some T cells may have originated in the graft donor. The CDR3 region is CASSPPGLPYEQYF. The DNA for the CDR3 is TGTGCCAGCAGTCCCCCGGGACTCCCCTACGAGCAGTACTTC.